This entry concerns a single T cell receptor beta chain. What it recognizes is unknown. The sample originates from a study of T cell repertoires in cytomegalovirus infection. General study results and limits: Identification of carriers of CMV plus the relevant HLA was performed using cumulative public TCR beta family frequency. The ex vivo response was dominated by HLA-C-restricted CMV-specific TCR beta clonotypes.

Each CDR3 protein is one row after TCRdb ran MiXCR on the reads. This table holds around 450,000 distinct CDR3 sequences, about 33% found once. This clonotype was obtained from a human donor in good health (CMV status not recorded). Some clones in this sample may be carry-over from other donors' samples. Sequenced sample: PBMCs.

This CDR3 reads CASSPRLHVETQYF. As DNA, the CDR3 is TGTGCCAGCAGTCCCCGGCTACATGTGGAGACCCAGTACTTC. The rearrangement uses TRBV28 and TRBJ2-5; D unresolved. The V gene lost 5 bases and the J gene lost 5 bases, with 15 bases spanning the gap. The CDR3 is 14 amino acids. CDR1 MDHEN and CDR2 SYDVKM come from the germline V gene.